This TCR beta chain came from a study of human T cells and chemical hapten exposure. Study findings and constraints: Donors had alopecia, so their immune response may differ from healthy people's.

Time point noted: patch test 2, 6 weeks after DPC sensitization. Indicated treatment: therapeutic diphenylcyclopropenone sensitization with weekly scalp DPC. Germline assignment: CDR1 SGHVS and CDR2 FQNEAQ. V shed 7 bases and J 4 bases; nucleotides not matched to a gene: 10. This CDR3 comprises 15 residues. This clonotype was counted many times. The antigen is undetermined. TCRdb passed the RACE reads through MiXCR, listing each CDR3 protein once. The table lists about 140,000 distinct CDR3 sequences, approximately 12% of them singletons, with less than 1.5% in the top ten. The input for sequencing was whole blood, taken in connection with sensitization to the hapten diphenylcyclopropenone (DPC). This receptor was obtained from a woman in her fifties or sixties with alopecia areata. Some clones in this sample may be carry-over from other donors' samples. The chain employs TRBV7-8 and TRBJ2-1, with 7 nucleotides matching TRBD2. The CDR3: CASTLGGGFYNEQFF. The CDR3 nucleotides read TGTGCCAGCACCCTTGGGGGGGGTTTTTACAATGAGCAGTTCTTC.